This T cell receptor beta chain was identified during a study of cytomegalovirus exposure and HLA in healthy donors. V lost 4 bases, J lost 3 bases, and 4 bases stayed unmatched. This CDR3 region has 14 residues. The germline CDR1 and CDR2 sequences are LNHDA and SQIVND (reference sequence). Profiled with immunoSEQ multiplex PCR; TCRdb holds only in-frame clones, not every one. The sample has approximately 130,000 clones; about 84% are singletons. V gene TRBV19 combines with J gene TRBJ2-3; TRBD1 matches at 7 bases. This TCR derives from a woman in her twenties or thirties in good health and CMV-seronegative. The material sequenced was PBMCs. The CDR3 reads CASSTDRVTDTQYF. The DNA of the CDR3 is TGTGCCAGTAGTACCGACAGGGTAACAGATACGCAGTATTTT.